This T cell receptor (beta chain) appears in the sequencing data of a study of blood T cell repertoires in COVID-19. The overall study: The analysed material was cDNA or gDNA that came from T cells, B-cell-depleted T cells, or PBMCs.

This clone was seen a single time. The repertoire was sequenced with immunoSEQ multiplex PCR; TCRdb's copy has only in-frame clones and lacks some. The profile shows approximately 130,000 clones, around 88% of them singletons. The CDR3 is made up of 15 amino acids. Trimming removed 4 bases at V and 0 bases at J, with 10 bases between. The V gene's germline CDR1 is SGHAT and CDR2 FQNNGV. V and J are TRBV11-2 and TRBJ2-1, with a weak D call TRBD2 (5 bases). The TCR originated in a woman aged 50 to 65 who had recovered from COVID-19. The sample taken for sequencing was peripheral blood. This CDR3 is CASSSLGGSYNEQFF. The CDR3 nucleotides read TGTGCCAGCAGCTCCTTAGGAGGCTCCTACAATGAGCAGTTCTTC.